These 11 T cell receptor beta chains came from one sample sequenced in a study of cytomegalovirus exposure and HLA in healthy donors (dated by TCRdb to between 2016 and 2019). The method behind the library was the immunoSEQ multiplex PCR assay. A mixture of 60 forward primers for TCR Vbeta segments and 13 reverse primers for TCR Jbeta segments was used in the multiplex PCR. The immuneACCESS repertoire file appears here via TCRdb, limited to in-frame rearrangements. These files lack a portion of the clones; in checked studies, under half of the deficit traces to unresolved V genes, and the cause of the others is not known. The sample table lists 100,000 to 120,000 clones, over 65% of them with a count of one. The ten largest clones take up less than 5.5% of the sample. Sequenced sample: PBMCs. Receptors originate from a woman aged 25 to 39 in good health and CMV-seropositive.

The chain uses TRBV2 and TRBJ1-2; no clear D. The CDR3 has 14 amino acids. Germline V CDR1 and CDR2: SNHLY, FYNNEI. Trimming removed 7 bases at V and 4 bases at J, with 16 bases between. CDR3 coding DNA: TGTGCCAGCACCGGTCCCCCCGACTTCTATGGCTACACCTTC. Its protein is CASTGPPDFYGYTF.

The V gene is TRBV5-1, the J gene TRBJ2-7; D is ambiguous. Trimming pared 1 base from V and 1 base from J, leaving 6 bases between. Germline values: CDR1 SGHRS, CDR2 YFSETQ. The CDR3 extends over 13 amino acids. CDR3 DNA: TGCGCCAGCAGCTTGCGCGTATCCTACGAGCAGTACTTC. Translation: CASSLRVSYEQYF.

V gene TRBV9 combines with J gene TRBJ2-7, with TRBD2 matching 11 bases. The length of the CDR3 is 16 residues. Germline V gene sequence: CDR1 SGDLS, CDR2 YYNGEE. The V and J ends lost 4 bases and 6 bases, in that order; junction bases with no gene match: 12. The CDR3 loop is CASSTGTSGSLGEQYF. The CDR3 DNA sequence: TGTGCCAGCAGCACCGGGACTAGCGGATCTTTGGGCGAGCAGTACTTC.

This clone was seen a few times. The chain combines TRBV9 with TRBJ2-5, with 10 bases aligning to TRBD2. V lost 4 bases, J lost 4 bases, and 13 bases stayed unmatched. CDR1 and CDR2 (germline): SGDLS, YYNGEE. The CDR3 is 17 amino acids. CDR3 residues: CASSPRLAGDGGETQYF. The CDR3 coding sequence is TGTGCCAGCAGCCCTCGGCTAGCGGGAGATGGTGGAGAGACCCAGTACTTC.

This chain uses TRBV10-3 with TRBJ1-1; D is perhaps TRBD1 (6 bases). CDR1 and CDR2 from the germline V gene are ENHRY and SYGVKD. The CDR3 contains 14 residues. Trimming stripped 3 bases from V and 2 bases from J, with 10 bases between. Written as DNA, the CDR3 is TGTGCCATCAGTGACCTTGGGGGCAACACTGAAGCTTTCTTT. Protein product: CAISDLGGNTEAFF.

This sequence joins TRBV5-5 and TRBJ1-2; a weak D match, TRBD1 (6 bases). The CDR3 sequence is 13 residues long. Trimming left V 0 bases short and J 6 bases short, with 9 bases between. Germline V gives CDR1 SGHKS, CDR2 YYEKEE (reference sequence). The CDR3 protein is CASSLDRVHGYTF. The CDR3, as DNA: TGTGCCAGCAGCTTGGACAGGGTTCATGGCTACACCTTC.

J is TRBJ2-2 and V is TRBV19; 13 positions agree with TRBD2. This CDR3 comprises 16 residues. After removal of 6 bases from V and 5 bases from J, the junction contained 6 bases not matched to a gene. Germline CDR1 and CDR2: LNHDA and SQIVND (reference sequence). This CDR3 reads CASRLAGGPGTGELFF. The CDR3 region has the DNA TGTGCCAGTAGACTAGCGGGGGGGCCTGGAACCGGGGAGCTGTTTTTT.

V gene TRBV10-3 combines with J gene TRBJ1-3; the D is unclear. CDR3 length equals 12 residues. Per germline, CDR1 ENHRY and CDR2 SYGVKD. Trimming stripped 7 bases from V and 1 base from J, with 5 bases between. The CDR3 reads CAITRSGNTIYF. DNA of the CDR3: TGTGCCATCACCCGGTCTGGAAACACCATATATTTT.

The rearrangement joins TRBV9 to TRBJ2-3, with unresolved D. The CDR3 runs to 12 residues. Trimming stripped 3 bases from V and 4 bases from J, with 6 bases between. In germline, CDR1 is SGDLS, CDR2 YYNGEE. CDR3 region: CASSAGSDTQYF. The CDR3 DNA follows: TGTGCCAGCAGCGCCGGGTCAGATACGCAGTATTTT. The variable domain in full, with the rest retrieved from reference TRBV9 and TRBJ2-3, is DSGVTQTPKHLITATGQRVTLRCSPRSGDLSVYWYQQSLDQGLQFLIQYYNGEERAKGNILERFSAQQFPDLHSELNLSSLELGDSALYFCASSAGSDTQYFGPGTRLTVL.

This clone was observed a single time. V gene TRBV11-1 combines with J gene TRBJ2-5, with D tentatively TRBD2 (6 bases). The CDR3 is 15 amino acids. Trimming stripped 6 bases from V and 4 bases from J, with 18 bases between. Germline V lookup: CDR1 SGHAT, CDR2 FQDESV (reference sequence). CDR3 residues: CASRGGSFWGETQYF. CDR3 bases: TGTGCCAGCAGGGGGGGATCTTTCTGGGGAGAGACCCAGTACTTC.

The chain couples TRBV5-4 to TRBJ2-7; TRBD2 agrees at 8 bases. CDR3 size: 15 residues. Germline V CDR1 and CDR2: SGHNT, YYREEE (reference sequence). V was clipped by 3 bases and J by 0 bases; unmatched bases: 5. This CDR3 is CASSSTSGFSYEQYF. The DNA for the CDR3 is TGTGCCAGCAGCTCCACTAGCGGTTTCTCCTACGAGCAGTACTTC.